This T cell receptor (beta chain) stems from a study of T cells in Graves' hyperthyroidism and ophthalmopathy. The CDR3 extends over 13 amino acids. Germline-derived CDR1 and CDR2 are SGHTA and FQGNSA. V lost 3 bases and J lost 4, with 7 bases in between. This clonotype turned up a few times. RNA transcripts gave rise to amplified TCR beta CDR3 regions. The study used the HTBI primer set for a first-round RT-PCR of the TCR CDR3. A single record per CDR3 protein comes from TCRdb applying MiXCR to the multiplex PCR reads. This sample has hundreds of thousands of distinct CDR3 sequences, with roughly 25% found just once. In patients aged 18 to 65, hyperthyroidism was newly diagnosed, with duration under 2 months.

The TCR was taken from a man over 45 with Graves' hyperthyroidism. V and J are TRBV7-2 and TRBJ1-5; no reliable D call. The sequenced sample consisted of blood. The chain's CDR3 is CASSFVRNQPQHF. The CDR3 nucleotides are TGTGCCAGCAGCTTTGTCAGAAATCAGCCCCAGCATTTT.